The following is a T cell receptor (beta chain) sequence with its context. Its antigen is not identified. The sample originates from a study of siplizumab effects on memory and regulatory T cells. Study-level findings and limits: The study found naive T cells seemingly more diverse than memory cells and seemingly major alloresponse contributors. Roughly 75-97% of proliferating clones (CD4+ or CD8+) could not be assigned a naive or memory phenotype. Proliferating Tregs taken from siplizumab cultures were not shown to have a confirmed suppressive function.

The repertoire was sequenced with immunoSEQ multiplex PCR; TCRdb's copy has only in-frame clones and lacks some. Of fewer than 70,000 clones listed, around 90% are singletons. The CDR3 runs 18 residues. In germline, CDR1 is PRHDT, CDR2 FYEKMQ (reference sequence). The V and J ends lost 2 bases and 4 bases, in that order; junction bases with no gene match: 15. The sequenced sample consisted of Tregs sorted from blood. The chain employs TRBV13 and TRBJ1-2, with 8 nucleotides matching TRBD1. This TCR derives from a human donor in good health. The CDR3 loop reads CASSLSPQGAKIGYGYTF. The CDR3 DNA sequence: TGTGCCAGCAGCTTATCCCCCCAGGGGGCGAAAATTGGCTATGGCTACACCTTC.